This T cell receptor beta chain came from a study of OX40 agonist ivuxolimab in advanced cancers. Turning to the overall study: Ivuxolimab was a fully human IgG2 agonistic monoclonal antibody targeting the costimulatory receptor OX40 (CD134). Intravenous ivuxolimab was administered to patients every 2 weeks at six dose levels: 0.01, 0.1, 0.3, 1.5, 3 and 10 mg/kg. The point of sequencing TCRbeta in the periphery was to test whether ivuxolimab changed TCR sequence diversity and drove clonal T-cell expansion. The paper reports the monotherapy dose-escalation portion (N = 52 patients) of the phase I ivuxolimab trial. Among the approximately 54 dose-escalation patients, around 19 had hepatocellular carcinoma, 15 melanoma, 9 renal cell carcinoma and 9 head and neck cancer. The dose-escalation cohort was about 83% male with a mean age of approximately 59 years, ranging from roughly 20 to 85. Patients were allowed to have had prior anti-PD-1, anti-PD-L1 or anti-CTLA-4 therapy, and 40% of the dose-escalation patients had been treated with checkpoint inhibitors. Three dose-escalation patients achieved partial responses, one with hepatocellular carcinoma and two with cutaneous melanoma. Results and caveats for the whole study, not just this receptor: At doses of 0.1 to 3.0 mg/kg, clonal expansion of both CD4+ and CD8+ T cells in blood was seen between baseline and week 6. In the 0.1-3.0 mg/kg groups, partial responders had among the lowest normalized peripheral clonal expansion, particularly in CD8+ T cells. Which antigens the clonally expanded peripheral T cells were specific for was not determined. After ivuxolimab, expanded clones were on average more numerous among CD8+ T cells than among CD4+ T cells. Low levels of normalized T-cell clonal expansion were also seen in some patients who did not respond.

This clone was seen once. No cognate antigen has been identified for it. No base-level quality is on record; no much larger clone is a single base apart. The trial excluded patients who had a history of autoimmune disease or were on systemic immunosuppression. Peripheral blood for TCR sequencing was collected from all dose cohorts at baseline, on cycle 4 day 1, and on cycle 7 day 1. The samples were drawn from a first-in-human, open-label, multicenter phase I dose-escalation trial of ivuxolimab. Adults with locally advanced or metastatic melanoma, renal cell, hepatocellular, or head and neck squamous cell carcinoma were enrolled in the trial. CD4+ and CD8+ T cells were sorted separately from peripheral blood before TCR sequencing. The germline V end is reduced by 4 bases and the J end by 2 bases; junction bases left unmatched: 4. According to the germline V gene, CDR1 reads SGHRS and CDR2 reads YFSETQ. Taken from cysteine to phenylalanine, the CDR3 has 15 residues. Just CDR3 DNA is preserved here, 45 bases in frame from base 1.

For sequencing of the TCRbeta CDR3 region, genomic DNA was extracted from the sorted cells. The immunoSEQ Assay was used for sequencing of TCRbeta CDR3 regions. TCRdb holds this immuneACCESS table with in-frame rearrangements only. Some clones are missing; in checked studies, unresolved V genes explain under half, and the rest has no known cause. The sample contains 65,000 to 90,000 clones, approximately 91% of them found a single time. Of the sample, 0.78% is held by the ten largest clones. This specimen was CD4+ or CD8+ T cells sorted from blood, taken in a trial of the OX40 agonist ivuxolimab. The TCR was taken from an adult with an advanced solid tumor such as melanoma, head and neck, liver or kidney cancer. The rearrangement joined TRBV5-1 to TRBJ2-5; TRBD1 lines up with 11 middle nucleotides. CDR3 sequence: CASSPGTGGQETQYF. The DNA sequence is as follows: TGCGCCAGCAGCCCGGGGACAGGGGGACAAGAGACCCAGTACTTC.